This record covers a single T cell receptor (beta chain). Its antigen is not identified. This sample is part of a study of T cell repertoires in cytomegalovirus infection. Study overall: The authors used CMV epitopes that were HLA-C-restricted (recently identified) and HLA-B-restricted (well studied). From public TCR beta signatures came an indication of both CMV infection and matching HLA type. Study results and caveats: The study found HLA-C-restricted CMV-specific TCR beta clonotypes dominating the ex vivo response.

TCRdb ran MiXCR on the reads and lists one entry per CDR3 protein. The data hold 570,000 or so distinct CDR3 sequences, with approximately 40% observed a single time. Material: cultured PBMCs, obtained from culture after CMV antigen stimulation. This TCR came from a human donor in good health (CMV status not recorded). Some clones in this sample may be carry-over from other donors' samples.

Written as DNA, the CDR3 is TGCAGTGAAGCTGTACTCGGGGCGACCTATGGCTACACCTTC. It codes for CSEAVLGATYGYTF. The chain employs TRBV20-1 and TRBJ1-2; tentative D call: TRBD1 (5 bases). The V gene's germline CDR1 is DFQATT and CDR2 SNEGSKA (reference sequence). V lost 7 bases, J lost 4 bases, and 19 bases lay in between. The CDR3 is made up of 14 amino acids.